This T cell receptor (beta chain) was identified in a study of cytomegalovirus exposure and HLA in healthy donors. This clone was picked up a small number of times. Its matching antigen is unknown. Study observations and caveats: Researchers reportedly found TCR beta sequences accurately predicted most subjects' HLA-A and HLA-B alleles.

In the PCR, 60 Vbeta and 13 Jbeta primers were used. TCRdb's table, derived via immunoSEQ multiplex PCR, lists solely in-frame clones and lacks some. The sample contains about 150,000 clones, roughly 80% of which appear only once. Sequenced: PBMCs. This sequence was found in a man aged 35-49 years in good health and CMV-seropositive.

The CDR3 DNA reads TGTGCCAGCAGTGCAGGGGGATCCGGGGCCAACGTCCTGACTTTC. Its translation: CASSAGGSGANVLTF. V is TRBV9 and J is TRBJ2-6; 7 nucleotides match TRBD1. V lost 5 bases to trimming and J lost 4 bases; unmatched junction nucleotides: 6. The germline CDR1 and CDR2 sequences are SGDLS and YYNGEE. The CDR3 has 15 amino acids.